This T cell receptor beta chain was captured in a study of Graves' ophthalmopathy and Graves' hyperthyroidism. Study conclusions and caveats: A model of 13 signatures distinguished ophthalmopathy from stable hyperthyroidism at approximately 88% sensitivity and 81.08% specificity. Thyroid clonotypes that were expanded above 0.001 frequency mostly also appeared in blood.

Investigators amplified TCR beta CDR3 regions from RNA transcripts. The first-round RT-PCR employed HTBI primers together with the Qiagen OneStep RT-PCR kit. A multiplex PCR was then performed as the second round. TCRdb reanalysed the multiplex PCR reads using MiXCR and keeps one entry per CDR3 protein. In the table there are hundreds of thousands of distinct CDR3 sequences, about a fifth of which are singletons. V gave up 6 bases and J gave up 0 bases, with 13 bases separating them. The CDR3 is 15 amino acids. This clonotype was seen at least ten times. As yet, its antigen is unknown. The chain carries TRBV12-3 or TRBV12-4 and TRBJ2-3; tentatively, D is TRBD1 or TRBD2 (5 bases each). The sample was peripheral blood. This sequence was found in a woman between 18 and 29 years old with stable Graves' hyperthyroidism. Some clones in this sample may be carry-over from other donors' samples. The CDR3 DNA sequence: TGTGCCAGCAGCCTAGGGGACCCAAGCACAGATACGCAGTATTTT. It is translated as CASSLGDPSTDTQYF.